Below, 21 T cell receptor beta chains from the same sample are listed, as sequenced in a study of blood T cell repertoires in COVID-19. Profiling relied on immunoSEQ multiplex PCR, and the TCRdb table lists in-frame clones only, not all of them. The sample lists more than 200,000 clones, 75% to 90% occurring once. Sequenced input: peripheral blood. These receptors were taken from a man in his forties or fifties with acute or convalescent COVID-19.

V is TRBV6-5 and J is TRBJ1-2, with 7 bases fitting TRBD1. The CDR3 runs 13 residues. V gave up 10 bases and J gave up 0 bases; unmatched junction bases: 5. Germline CDR1 reads MNHEY; CDR2 reads SVGAGI. CDR3 residues: CATTRGANYGYTF. As DNA, the CDR3 is TGTGCCACCACCAGGGGGGCTAACTATGGCTACACCTTC.

The chain uses TRBV10-1 and TRBJ2-2, with 8 bases that match TRBD1. The J segment lost 1 base and the V segment lost 5 bases, leaving 3 bases of the junction unmatched. The length of the CDR3 is 15 residues. CDR1 WNHNN and CDR2 SYGVQD come from the germline V gene (reference sequence). The CDR3 DNA sequence: TGCGCCAGCAGTCAAGGGACAGGGAACACCGGGGAGCTGTTTTTT. As protein: CASSQGTGNTGELFF.

The V and J genes are TRBV7-9 and TRBJ1-5, with 9 bases that match TRBD1. V lost 4 bases to trimming and J lost 5 bases; unmatched junction nucleotides: 3. The CDR3 loop spans 14 amino acids. CDR1 is SEHNR and CDR2 is FQNEAQ in the germline V gene (reference sequence). The CDR3 protein is CASSWTGEHQPQHF. The CDR3 DNA follows: TGTGCCAGCAGCTGGACAGGGGAGCATCAGCCCCAGCATTTT.

This chain uses TRBV27 with TRBJ2-7; TRBD1 aligns across 8 bases. CDR1 is MNHEY and CDR2 is SMNVEV in the germline V gene (reference sequence). The CDR3 is made up of 16 amino acids. The V gene end was trimmed by 2 bases and the J gene end by 2 bases; junction bases not matched to a gene: 8. CDR3 sequence reads: CASSLSSRGRPYEQYF. The CDR3 DNA follows: TGTGCCAGCAGTTTAAGTTCCAGGGGGCGCCCCTACGAGCAGTACTTC.

This clone came up once. The genes are TRBV5-4 and TRBJ2-7, with 14 bases that match TRBD2. The length of the CDR3 is 18 residues. The V segment lost 4 bases and the J segment 6 bases; nucleotides outside the gene matches: 15. CDR1 SGHNT and CDR2 YYREEE come from the germline V gene (reference sequence). CDR3 nucleotides: TGTGCCAGCAGCCCCGGGACTAGCGGGAGCGAACCCTTGACCGAGCAGTACTTC. This sequence encodes CASSPGTSGSEPLTEQYF.

CDR3 sequence (DNA): TGTGCCAGCAGCTTAGTGGGCGGGAGCTCAGATACGCAGTATTTT. Protein sequence: CASSLVGGSSDTQYF. The rearrangement links TRBV11-2 to TRBJ2-3; 7 bases are shared with TRBD2. V gave up 1 base and J gave up 4 bases; unmatched junction bases: 5. This CDR3 contains 15 residues. Germline assignment: CDR1 SGHAT and CDR2 FQNNGV.

The chain employs TRBV6-6 and TRBJ2-1; 9 nucleotides agree with TRBD2. There are 16 residues in the CDR3. Unmatched junction bases numbered 10, after V lost 5 bases and J lost 5 bases. Germline assignment: CDR1 MNHNY and CDR2 SVGAGI (reference sequence). The CDR3 region has the DNA TGTGCCAGCAGTCAGGTTAGCGGGAGTTCGAACAATGAGCAGTTCTTC. Its protein is CASSQVSGSSNNEQFF.

The chain uses TRBV3-1 (or the pseudogene TRBV3-2) and TRBJ1-1; the D is unclear. V shed 4 bases and J shed 1 base, with 13 bases lying between them. CDR1 LGHDT and CDR2 YNNKEL come from the germline V gene (reference sequence). The CDR3 loop spans 15 amino acids. The CDR3 DNA sequence: TGTGCCAGCAGCCTTGGCCGCCAACCGAACACTGAAGCTTTCTTT. This translates into CASSLGRQPNTEAFF.

The J gene is TRBJ1-3, the V gene TRBV5-6, with a weak D call TRBD1 (6 bases). Trimming shortened V by 1 base and J by 0 bases, and 11 bases separated the two germline ends. The germline V gene has CDR1 SGHDT and CDR2 YYEEEE. CDR3 length: 16 residues. Written as DNA, the CDR3 is TGTGCCAGCAGCTTGCGCCGGGACACCTCTGGAAACACCATATATTTT. This codes for CASSLRRDTSGNTIYF.

The chain combines TRBV6-5 with TRBJ1-5, with 7 bases identical to TRBD1. The trim removed 7 bases at V and 2 bases at J, leaving 5 bases unmatched. Germline CDR1 is MNHEY and CDR2 is SVGAGI. The CDR3 contains 14 residues. In nucleotides, the CDR3 is TGTGCCAGCACCGACAGGGAGGGCAATCAGCCCCAGCATTTT. This sequence encodes CASTDREGNQPQHF.

The rearrangement joins TRBV7-9 to TRBJ1-2; 7 bases map to TRBD1. Germline CDR1 SEHNR, CDR2 FQNEAQ (reference sequence). CDR3 length: 14 residues. V dropped 10 bases and J dropped 4; count of bases not matched to a gene: 12. In DNA, the CDR3 is TGTGCCACCCCGGAAGGGGGCCCGACCTATGGCTACACCTTC. It codes for CATPEGGPTYGYTF. The full variable domain, in which reference TRBV7-9 and TRBJ1-2 provide the parts outside the CDR3, is DTGVSQNPRHKITKRGQNVTFRCDPISEHNRLYWYRQTLGQGPEFLTYFQNEAQLEKSRLLSDRFSAERPKGSFSTLEIQRTEQGDSAMYLCATPEGGPTYGYTFGSGTRLTVV.

The chain recombines TRBV15 with TRBJ1-3; TRBD1 matches at 7 bases. CDR3 length: 15 amino acids. Per germline, CDR1 LNHNV and CDR2 YYDKDF (reference sequence). The ends lost 3 bases at V and 2 bases at J; junction bases unmatched: 4. Here the CDR3 reads CATSRVGQTGNTIYF. CDR3 coding DNA: TGTGCCACCAGCAGGGTGGGACAGACTGGAAACACCATATATTTT. The full variable domain, rest sourced from reference TRBV15 and TRBJ1-3, is DAMVIQNPRYQVTQFGKPVTLSCSQTLNHNVMYWYQQKSSQAPKLLFHYYDKDFNNEADTPDNFQSRRPNTSFCFLDIRSPGLGDTAMYLCATSRVGQTGNTIYFGEGSWLTVV.

The gene calls are TRBV5-5 and TRBJ2-6; a possible D gene is TRBD2 (6 bases). There are 15 residues in the CDR3. V was pared by 5 bases and J by 1 base, with 10 bases between. CDR1 SGHKS and CDR2 YYEKEE come from the germline V gene (reference sequence). The CDR3 loop reads CASSRDFSGANVLTF. The CDR3 coding sequence is TGTGCCAGCAGTCGGGACTTTTCTGGGGCCAACGTCCTGACTTTC.

This clone was counted a single time. The J gene is TRBJ2-7, the V gene TRBV10-2; D possibly corresponds to TRBD2 (6 bases). This CDR3 region has 16 residues. Looked up from germline, CDR1 is WSHSY and CDR2 is SAAADI. V lost 3 bases and J lost 0, with 15 bases in between. The CDR3 sequence is CASSDPGLTTSYEQYF. DNA for the CDR3: TGCGCCAGCAGTGATCCTGGACTAACCACCTCCTACGAGCAGTACTTC.

The genes are TRBV7-8 and TRBJ1-5; 7 bases align to TRBD1. J lost 3 bases, V lost 6 bases, and 2 bases had no gene match. The CDR3 runs 13 residues. Per the germline V gene, CDR1 is SGHVS and CDR2 is FQNEAQ. CDR3 in amino acids: CASRGQSNQPQHF. As DNA, the CDR3 is TGTGCCAGCAGGGGACAGTCCAATCAGCCCCAGCATTTT.

The rearrangement links TRBV23-1 to TRBJ2-1; possible D gene TRBD2, 6 bases. TRBV23-1 is placed among ORFs of uncertain function. V lost 6 bases to trimming and J lost 0 bases, with 12 bases between them. This CDR3 is built from 15 residues. The chain's CDR3 is CASRRDSSSYNEQFF. Written as DNA, the CDR3 is TGCGCCAGCAGAAGGGACTCCAGCTCCTACAATGAGCAGTTCTTC.

The chain has TRBV9 and TRBJ2-1; possibly TRBD2 for D (6 bases). Germline loops: CDR1 SGDLS, CDR2 YYNGEE. The CDR3 covers 15 residues. V was shortened by 4 bases and J by 9 bases, with 20 bases between the two germline ends. This chain's CDR3 is CASSSGTRHGGEQFF. CDR3 nucleotides: TGTGCCAGCAGCTCCGGGACTCGTCATGGGGGTGAGCAGTTCTTC.

The CDR3 sequence is CASNGQGTPDTQYF. The CDR3 bases are TGTGCCAGTAACGGACAGGGGACCCCAGATACGCAGTATTTT. The chain has TRBV2 and TRBJ2-3; TRBD1 aligns across 9 bases. The trim removed 9 bases at V and 4 bases at J, leaving 8 bases unmatched. CDR3 length: 14 amino acids. CDR1 and CDR2 from the germline V gene are SNHLY and FYNNEI.

The rearrangement links TRBV7-9 to TRBJ2-1, with TRBD2 as a possible D gene (6 bases). Germline lookup yields CDR1 SEHNR and CDR2 FQNEAQ (reference sequence). The ends were cut back, 5 bases at V and 4 bases at J, with 12 bases in the middle. The CDR3 totals 14 residues. This CDR3 reads CASSGPTRYNEQFF. The CDR3 DNA is TGTGCCAGCAGCGGTCCGACTAGATACAATGAGCAGTTCTTC.

The chain uses TRBV7-2 and TRBJ1-3, with TRBD1 identical over 7 bases. The V gene end was trimmed by 3 bases and the J gene end by 0 bases; junction bases not matched to a gene: 14. Germline V lookup: CDR1 SGHTA, CDR2 FQGNSA. This CDR3 spans 19 amino acids. Here the CDR3 reads CASSFLQPGQIISGNTIYF. DNA of the CDR3: TGTGCCAGCAGCTTTCTCCAACCGGGACAGATAATCTCTGGAAACACCATATATTTT.

This chain joins TRBV7-9 and TRBJ1-1; no reliable D call. Germline loops: CDR1 SEHNR, CDR2 FQNEAQ (reference sequence). Trimming stripped 2 bases from V and 5 bases from J, with 9 bases between. There are 13 residues in the CDR3. CDR3 nucleotide sequence: TGTGCCAGCAGCTTAATGCTAGATACTGAAGCTTTCTTT. This encodes CASSLMLDTEAFF.